This T cell receptor (beta chain) was sequenced in a study of cytomegalovirus exposure and HLA in healthy donors. Whole-study context: The roughly 660 first-cohort repertoires shared a platform with the roughly 130 validation repertoires, as reported in a later analysis.

The protocol was immunoSEQ multiplex PCR, while the TCRdb copy is restricted to in-frame clones and leaves out a portion. The data contain approximately 82,000 clones, 90% to 95% of them singletons. The donors were members of the approximately 120-subject validation cohort (separate from the approximately 670-subject first cohort). General study results and limits: In vitro confirmation showed a few CMV-associated chains to be CMV antigen specific. Reports described diagnosis of cytomegalovirus status by the classifier as highly specific and sensitive.

Concerning this clone: Its antigen is unknown.

This TCR came from a woman younger than 30 in good health and CMV-seronegative. Sequencing used PBMCs.

The CDR3 DNA reads TGTGCCAGTAGTACCGGCTACGAGCAGTACTTC. Its protein product is CASSTGYEQYF. The chain uses TRBV19 and TRBJ2-7, with D uncertain. In germline, CDR1 is LNHDA, CDR2 SQIVND (reference sequence). The germline V and J ends were trimmed by 4 bases and 3 bases, with 4 bases remaining between them. The CDR3 consists of 11 residues.